This is a list of T cell receptor beta chains from one sample in a study of blood T cells in healthy people across ages. In TCRdb, the 5' RACE reads were re-called with MiXCR into one record per CDR3 protein. The table has about 930,000 distinct CDR3 sequences, 25% to 35% seen once. These data were also reused for a study on T cells of mothers and their children.

Specimen: blood. These receptors were collected from a woman between 35 and 50 years old in good health. The CDR3 runs from the conserved cysteine through the conserved F or W. A D gene is named only where the DNA matches it firmly. Rows give clone size only sometimes, using once, few, many, or a class for an expanded clone.

j_call: TRBJ2-1; v_call: TRBV6-2/TRBV6-3; clone_size: many; d_call: .; cdr3_aa: CASAGFAEQFF; cdr3_nt: TGTGCCAGCGCAGGGTTTGCTGAGCAGTTCTTC
j_call: TRBJ2-7; v_call: TRBV9; clone_size: few; d_call: TRBD1; cdr3_aa: CASSGTGLGDEQYF; cdr3_nt: TGTGCCAGCAGCGGGACAGGGTTAGGGGACGAGCAGTACTTC
j_call: TRBJ2-7; v_call: TRBV21-1; clone_size: .; d_call: .; cdr3_aa: CASSTDRYRSSYEQYF; cdr3_nt: TGTGCCAGCAGCACCGATCGTTACAGGAGCTCCTACGAGCAGTACTTC
j_call: TRBJ1-1; v_call: TRBV27; clone_size: .; d_call: .; cdr3_aa: CASSTDSEAFF; cdr3_nt: TGTGCCAGCAGTACCGACAGTGAAGCTTTCTTT
j_call: TRBJ2-7; v_call: TRBV29-1; clone_size: .; d_call: .; cdr3_aa: CSVGPASGYEQDF; cdr3_nt: TGCAGCGTGGGCCCCGCGTCGGGGTACGAGCAGGACTTC
j_call: TRBJ2-7; v_call: TRBV28; clone_size: many; d_call: .; cdr3_aa: CASSLRGKREQYF; cdr3_nt: TGTGCCAGCAGTTTGAGGGGAAAGCGCGAGCAGTACTTC
j_call: TRBJ1-2; v_call: TRBV5-1; clone_size: few; d_call: .; cdr3_aa: CASSLGSESPVPRYTF; cdr3_nt: TGCGCCAGCAGCTTGGGTTCGGAGTCCCCGGTCCCGCGCTACACCTTC
j_call: TRBJ1-2; v_call: TRBV6-5; clone_size: many; d_call: .; cdr3_aa: CASSPLHREIGYGYTF; cdr3_nt: TGTGCCAGCAGTCCCCTCCATCGGGAAATAGGCTATGGCTACACCTTC
j_call: TRBJ2-7; v_call: TRBV5-6; clone_size: .; d_call: .; cdr3_aa: CASSLDAHGIPYEQYF; cdr3_nt: TGTGCCAGCAGCTTGGACGCACACGGGATTCCCTACGAGCAGTACTTC
j_call: TRBJ2-7; v_call: TRBV20-1; clone_size: once; d_call: TRBD2; cdr3_aa: CSAPRGAGTYNEQYF; cdr3_nt: TGCAGTGCTCCTCGGGGAGCGGGGACCTACAATGAGCAGTACTTC
j_call: TRBJ1-2; v_call: TRBV7-9; clone_size: .; d_call: .; cdr3_aa: CASSTRRQPLYGYTF; cdr3_nt: TGTGCCAGCAGCACCCGACGCCAGCCCCTCTATGGCTACACCTTC
j_call: TRBJ1-2; v_call: TRBV29-1; clone_size: .; d_call: .; cdr3_aa: CSVRYSVGRTGSGYTF; cdr3_nt: TGCAGCGTTCGGTATTCGGTAGGGAGGACCGGTTCTGGCTACACCTTC
j_call: TRBJ1-1; v_call: TRBV5-1; clone_size: .; d_call: .; cdr3_aa: CASARGVNTEAFF; cdr3_nt: TGCGCCAGCGCGAGAGGGGTCAACACTGAAGCTTTCTTT
j_call: TRBJ1-5; v_call: TRBV27; clone_size: .; d_call: .; cdr3_aa: CASRHYSNQPQHF; cdr3_nt: TGTGCCAGCAGGCATTATAGCAATCAGCCCCAGCATTTT
j_call: TRBJ1-2; v_call: TRBV28; clone_size: few; d_call: .; cdr3_aa: CASSLTGITGGYGYTF; cdr3_nt: TGTGCCAGCAGTTTAACAGGGATAACGGGGGGCTATGGCTACACCTTC
j_call: TRBJ1-1; v_call: TRBV6-5; clone_size: few; d_call: TRBD1; cdr3_aa: CASSYSGTGNTEAFF; cdr3_nt: TGTGCCAGCAGTTACTCAGGGACAGGGAACACTGAAGCTTTCTTT
j_call: TRBJ1-1; v_call: TRBV20-1; clone_size: few; d_call: .; cdr3_aa: CSATKNTEAFF; cdr3_nt: TGCAGTGCTACAAAGAACACTGAAGCTTTCTTT
j_call: TRBJ2-5; v_call: TRBV12-3/TRBV12-4; clone_size: .; d_call: TRBD1; cdr3_aa: CASSRGQEQETQYF; cdr3_nt: TGTGCCAGCAGTCGGGGACAGGAGCAAGAGACCCAGTACTTC
j_call: TRBJ1-2; v_call: TRBV20-1; clone_size: few; d_call: .; cdr3_aa: CSARDNLKARYAQVDGYTF; cdr3_nt: TGCAGTGCTAGAGATAATTTAAAGGCGAGGTACGCTCAAGTGGATGGCTACACCTTC
j_call: TRBJ2-1; v_call: TRBV5-1; clone_size: few; d_call: TRBD2; cdr3_aa: CASSAWPGGQDEQFF; cdr3_nt: TGCGCCAGCAGCGCATGGCCGGGGGGGCAGGATGAGCAGTTCTTC
j_call: TRBJ2-3; v_call: TRBV5-1; clone_size: few; d_call: .; cdr3_aa: CASSLLGGLTDTQYF; cdr3_nt: TGCGCCAGCAGCTTGCTCGGGGGGCTCACAGATACGCAGTATTTT
j_call: TRBJ2-3; v_call: TRBV7-9; clone_size: .; d_call: .; cdr3_aa: CASSPAGGTQYF; cdr3_nt: TGTGCCAGCAGCCCGGCCGGGGGTACGCAGTATTTT
j_call: TRBJ2-7; v_call: TRBV2; clone_size: .; d_call: .; cdr3_aa: CASSGKRQGLTYEQYF; cdr3_nt: TGTGCCAGCAGTGGAAAGCGACAGGGACTCACCTACGAGCAGTACTTC
j_call: TRBJ1-6; v_call: TRBV5-1; clone_size: few; d_call: .; cdr3_aa: CASSLDNVRGNSPLHF; cdr3_nt: TGCGCCAGCAGCTTGGATAACGTCAGGGGCAATTCACCCCTCCACTTT
j_call: TRBJ2-3; v_call: TRBV7-9; clone_size: many; d_call: TRBD2; cdr3_aa: CASSLGGETDTQYF; cdr3_nt: TGTGCCAGCAGCCTGGGGGGGGAGACAGATACGCAGTATTTT
j_call: TRBJ1-2; v_call: TRBV12-3/TRBV12-4; clone_size: few; d_call: .; cdr3_aa: CASSFPGAYGYTF; cdr3_nt: TGTGCCAGCAGTTTCCCAGGGGCCTATGGCTACACCTTC
j_call: TRBJ2-3; v_call: TRBV12-5; clone_size: .; d_call: TRBD2; cdr3_aa: CASGPGSGGDTDTQYF; cdr3_nt: TGTGCTAGTGGTCCGGGGAGCGGGGGAGACACAGATACGCAGTATTTT
j_call: TRBJ2-1; v_call: TRBV28; clone_size: .; d_call: TRBD2; cdr3_aa: CASRTSGGRYNEQFF; cdr3_nt: TGTGCCAGCCGGACTAGCGGGGGCCGGTACAATGAGCAGTTCTTC
j_call: TRBJ1-5; v_call: TRBV25-1; clone_size: .; d_call: .; cdr3_aa: CASSECRAGSQPQHF; cdr3_nt: TGTGCCAGCAGTGAATGCAGGGCAGGGAGTCAGCCCCAGCATTTT
j_call: TRBJ2-1; v_call: TRBV9; clone_size: .; d_call: TRBD2; cdr3_aa: CAGSVAGEPYNEQFF; cdr3_nt: TGTGCCGGCAGCGTAGCGGGGGAACCCTACAATGAGCAGTTCTTC
j_call: TRBJ1-1; v_call: TRBV7-8; clone_size: .; d_call: .; cdr3_aa: CASSPEYALKAFF; cdr3_nt: TGTGCCAGCAGCCCCGAGTACGCCCTAAAAGCTTTCTTT
j_call: TRBJ2-1; v_call: TRBV3-1; clone_size: .; d_call: .; cdr3_aa: CASSQGSGGGFF; cdr3_nt: TGTGCCAGCAGCCAAGGATCCGGTGGGGGGTTCTTC
j_call: TRBJ2-5; v_call: TRBV6-2/TRBV6-3; clone_size: .; d_call: .; cdr3_aa: CASRARLQETQYF; cdr3_nt: TGTGCCAGCAGGGCCCGTTTACAAGAGACCCAGTACTTC
j_call: TRBJ1-2; v_call: TRBV18; clone_size: many; d_call: .; cdr3_aa: CASSPLRDVGYTF; cdr3_nt: TGTGCCAGCTCACCACTCAGGGACGTTGGCTACACCTTC
j_call: TRBJ2-4; v_call: TRBV7-9; clone_size: few; d_call: TRBD1; cdr3_aa: CASSLYSSDRTGQYF; cdr3_nt: TGTGCCAGCAGCTTATACTCTTCGGACAGGACAGGACAGTACTTC
j_call: TRBJ2-5; v_call: TRBV5-1; clone_size: .; d_call: .; cdr3_aa: CASSLPTVETQYF; cdr3_nt: TGCGCCAGCAGCTTGCCTACCGTAGAGACCCAGTACTTC
j_call: TRBJ2-1; v_call: TRBV27; clone_size: .; d_call: .; cdr3_aa: CASRLNRGATYNEQFF; cdr3_nt: TGTGCCAGCAGACTCAACCGGGGGGCTACCTACAATGAGCAGTTCTTC
j_call: TRBJ1-2; v_call: TRBV12-3/TRBV12-4; clone_size: .; d_call: TRBD1; cdr3_aa: CASSTSLDRGYGYTF; cdr3_nt: TGTGCCAGCAGTACTTCCCTGGACAGGGGCTATGGCTACACCTTC
j_call: TRBJ1-1; v_call: TRBV7-2; clone_size: .; d_call: .; cdr3_aa: CASSNWGGTTEAFF; cdr3_nt: TGTGCCAGCAGCAATTGGGGAGGGACCACTGAAGCTTTCTTT
j_call: TRBJ2-7; v_call: TRBV4-1; clone_size: many; d_call: TRBD1; cdr3_aa: CASSQVEQGDYEQYF; cdr3_nt: TGCGCCAGCAGCCAAGTAGAACAGGGGGATTACGAGCAGTACTTC
j_call: TRBJ2-3; v_call: TRBV9; clone_size: .; d_call: TRBD2; cdr3_aa: CASKRDPSSGGSTDTQYF; cdr3_nt: TGTGCCAGCAAACGAGACCCTTCTAGCGGGGGGTCCACAGATACGCAGTATTTT
j_call: TRBJ2-1; v_call: TRBV6-6; clone_size: .; d_call: TRBD1; cdr3_aa: CASRDRGIVNEQFF; cdr3_nt: TGTGCCAGCAGGGACAGGGGAATTGTGAATGAGCAGTTCTTC
j_call: TRBJ1-1; v_call: TRBV27; clone_size: .; d_call: TRBD1; cdr3_aa: CASSLWGQLNTEAFF; cdr3_nt: TGTGCCAGCAGTTTATGGGGACAGTTGAACACTGAAGCTTTCTTT
j_call: TRBJ2-3; v_call: TRBV7-2; clone_size: .; d_call: .; cdr3_aa: CVSSLTGISTDTQYF; cdr3_nt: TGTGTCAGCAGCCTAACAGGGATTAGTACAGATACGCAGTATTTT
j_call: TRBJ2-1; v_call: TRBV29-1; clone_size: .; d_call: TRBD1; cdr3_aa: CSVERGQNEQFF; cdr3_nt: TGCAGCGTTGAAAGGGGGCAGAATGAGCAGTTCTTC
j_call: TRBJ2-7; v_call: TRBV7-2; clone_size: .; d_call: TRBD1; cdr3_aa: CASSLGQGGGWYEQYF; cdr3_nt: TGTGCCAGCAGCTTAGGACAGGGTGGTGGATGGTACGAGCAGTACTTC
j_call: TRBJ1-1; v_call: TRBV7-2; clone_size: many; d_call: .; cdr3_aa: CASSRIGRGTEAFF; cdr3_nt: TGTGCCAGCAGTCGTATAGGGAGGGGTACTGAAGCTTTCTTT
j_call: TRBJ2-1; v_call: TRBV29-1; clone_size: .; d_call: .; cdr3_aa: CSVAQGSLRRVQFF; cdr3_nt: TGCAGCGTCGCCCAGGGGAGTCTCCGGAGGGTGCAGTTCTTC
j_call: TRBJ1-5; v_call: TRBV25-1; clone_size: few; d_call: .; cdr3_aa: CASSDGFRPQHF; cdr3_nt: TGTGCCAGCAGTGACGGTTTTCGGCCCCAGCATTTT
j_call: TRBJ1-1; v_call: TRBV28; clone_size: .; d_call: .; cdr3_aa: CASMWQANTEAFF; cdr3_nt: TGTGCCAGTATGTGGCAGGCGAACACTGAAGCTTTCTTT
j_call: TRBJ2-5; v_call: TRBV7-6; clone_size: few; d_call: TRBD1; cdr3_aa: CASSLVRGTAYQETQYF; cdr3_nt: TGTGCCAGCAGCTTAGTGAGGGGGACAGCGTACCAAGAGACCCAGTACTTC